The 5 T cell receptor beta chains below all came from one sample that was sequenced in a study of a mutant IDH1 vaccine in newly diagnosed glioma. Time point given: week 35, safety follow-up. Alongside topical imiquimod, each dose of vaccine comprised 300 ug of mutant IDH1 20-mer peptide. Here immunoSEQ multiplex PCR was the method, and the copy in TCRdb shows in-frame clones only, minus some. The table includes around 32,000 clones, roughly 80% detected once. Their antigens remain unidentified. The sample consisted of PBMCs, taken from a glioma patient whose treatment included an IDH1 peptide vaccine. The source of these receptors is a woman under 40 with glioma. Some clones in this sample may be carry-over from other donors' samples.

This CDR3 is CASSRGQPSGNTIYF. CDR3 DNA: TGCGCCAGCAGCCGCGGACAACCTTCTGGAAACACCATATATTTT. V usage is TRBV5-1 and J usage is TRBJ1-3; tentative D call: TRBD1 (5 bases). The CDR3 runs to 15 residues. The germline V and J ends were trimmed by 4 bases and 1 base, with 12 bases remaining between them. Germline V gives CDR1 SGHRS, CDR2 YFSETQ.

The chain is built from TRBV30 and TRBJ2-7; 7 bases fit TRBD1. The CDR3 is 13 amino acids. The germline V gene has CDR1 GTSNPN and CDR2 SVGIG (reference sequence). J gave up 2 bases and V 5 bases, and 6 bases lay outside the gene matches. DNA for the CDR3: TGTGCCTGGGGCCCCGGACAGGCCTACGAGCAGTACTTC. It is translated as CAWGPGQAYEQYF.

The J gene is TRBJ2-3, the V gene TRBV7-2, with D hard to call. This CDR3 contains 14 residues. V lost 4 bases, J lost 0 bases, and 8 bases lay in between. The germline gives CDR1 SGHTA, CDR2 FQGNSA. The CDR3 region is CASSSPTSTDTQYF. In nucleotides, the CDR3 is TGTGCCAGCAGCTCCCCCACTAGCACAGATACGCAGTATTTT. The whole variable domain, remainder taken from reference TRBV7-2 and TRBJ2-3, is GAGVSQSPSNKVTEKGKDVELRCDPISGHTALYWYRQSLGQGLEFLIYFQGNSAPDKSGLPSDRFSAERTGGSVSTLTIQRTQQEDSAVYLCASSSPTSTDTQYFGPGTRLTVL.

The chain couples TRBV7-9 to TRBJ1-2; TRBD1 matches at 9 bases. The CDR3 runs 17 residues. The V and J ends lost 1 base and 1 base, in that order; junction bases with no gene match: 7. From germline, CDR1 is SEHNR and CDR2 FQNEAQ (reference sequence). CDR3 nucleotides: TGTGCCAGCAGCTTAGATTTCTGGGGACAGGGTAACTATGGCTACACCTTC. This gives the protein CASSLDFWGQGNYGYTF.

This clone appeared a single time. The gene calls are TRBV6-1 and TRBJ1-5; D is unresolved. Germline V gene sequence: CDR1 MNHNS, CDR2 SASEGT. CDR3 length: 13 amino acids. V lost 10 bases to trimming and J lost 8 bases, with 18 bases between them. CDR3 residues: CATIQHSREPQHF. The CDR3 nucleotides are TGTGCCACCATTCAGCATTCGAGAGAGCCCCAGCATTTT.